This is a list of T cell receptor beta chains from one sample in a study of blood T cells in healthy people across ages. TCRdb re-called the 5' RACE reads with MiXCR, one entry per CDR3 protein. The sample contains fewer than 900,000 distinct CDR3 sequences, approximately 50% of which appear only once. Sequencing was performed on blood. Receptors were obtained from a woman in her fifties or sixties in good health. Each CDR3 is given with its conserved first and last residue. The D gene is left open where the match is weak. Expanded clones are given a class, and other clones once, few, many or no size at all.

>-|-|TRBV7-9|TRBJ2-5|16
CASSLAIGQLQETQYF
TGTGCCAGCAGCTTAGCGATCGGACAGCTCCAAGAGACCCAGTACTTC
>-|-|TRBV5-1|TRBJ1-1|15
CASSSSGGLRTEAFF
TGCGCCAGCAGCTCCTCGGGTGGGTTACGTACTGAAGCTTTCTTT
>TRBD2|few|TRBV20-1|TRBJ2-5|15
CSARSTSRGAETQYF
TGCAGTGCTAGAAGTACCTCGCGGGGGGCAGAGACCCAGTACTTC
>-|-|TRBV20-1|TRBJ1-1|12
CSARGSGIEAFF
TGCAGTGCTAGGGGATCCGGGATTGAAGCTTTCTTT
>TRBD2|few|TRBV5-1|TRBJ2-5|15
CASSAGLAGEETQYF
TGCGCCAGCAGCGCGGGACTAGCGGGAGAAGAGACCCAGTACTTC
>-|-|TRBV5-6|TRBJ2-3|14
CASSLDSKTDTQYF
TGTGCCAGCAGCTTGGACAGTAAGACAGATACGCAGTATTTT
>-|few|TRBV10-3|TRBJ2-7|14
CAISESGGGLEQYF
TGTGCCATCAGTGAGTCTGGGGGAGGCCTCGAGCAGTACTTC
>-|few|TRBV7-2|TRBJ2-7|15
CASSLSGGGNNEQYF
TGTGCCAGCAGCTTATCAGGAGGAGGGAACAATGAGCAGTACTTC
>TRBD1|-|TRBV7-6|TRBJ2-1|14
CASSLGQGAREQFF
TGTGCCAGCAGCTTAGGGCAGGGGGCAAGGGAGCAGTTCTTC
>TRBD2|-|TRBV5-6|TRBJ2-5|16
CASSFGLAGGTETQYF
TGTGCCAGCAGCTTCGGACTAGCGGGAGGGACGGAGACCCAGTACTTC
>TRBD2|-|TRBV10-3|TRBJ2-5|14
CATAFGGDQETQYF
TGTGCCACCGCTTTCGGGGGGGACCAAGAGACCCAGTACTTC
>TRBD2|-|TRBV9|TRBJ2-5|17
CASSVGSLAGASETQYF
TGTGCCAGCAGCGTAGGCAGCTTAGCGGGAGCCTCGGAGACCCAGTACTTC
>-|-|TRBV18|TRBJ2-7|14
CASSPMEGTYEQYF
TGTGCCAGCTCACCAATGGAGGGAACCTACGAGCAGTACTTC
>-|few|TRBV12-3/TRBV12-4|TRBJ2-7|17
CASSPNTPGLSSYEQYF
TGTGCCAGCAGTCCCAATACTCCGGGACTGAGCTCCTACGAGCAGTACTTC
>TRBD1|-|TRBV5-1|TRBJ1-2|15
CASSLAQGGTYGYTF
TGCGCCAGCAGCTTGGCCCAAGGGGGCACCTATGGCTACACCTTC
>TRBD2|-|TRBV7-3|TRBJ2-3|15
CASSSKRDGTDTQYF
TGTGCCAGCAGCTCAAAGCGGGACGGCACAGATACGCAGTATTTT
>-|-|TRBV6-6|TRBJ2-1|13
CASRQRPSNGQFF
TGTGCCAGCAGACAACGACCGTCCAATGGGCAGTTCTTC
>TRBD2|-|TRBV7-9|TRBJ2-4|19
CASSPWGGEPSGSKNIQYF
TGTGCCAGCAGCCCATGGGGCGGGGAGCCTAGCGGATCCAAAAACATTCAGTACTTC
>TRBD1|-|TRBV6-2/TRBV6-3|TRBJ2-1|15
CASSPSGQGSNEQFF
TGTGCCAGCAGTCCTTCCGGACAGGGGAGTAATGAGCAGTTCTTC
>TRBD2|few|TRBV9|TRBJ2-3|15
CASSLGTSRTDTQYF
TGTGCCAGCAGCCTTGGGACTAGCCGCACAGATACGCAGTATTTT